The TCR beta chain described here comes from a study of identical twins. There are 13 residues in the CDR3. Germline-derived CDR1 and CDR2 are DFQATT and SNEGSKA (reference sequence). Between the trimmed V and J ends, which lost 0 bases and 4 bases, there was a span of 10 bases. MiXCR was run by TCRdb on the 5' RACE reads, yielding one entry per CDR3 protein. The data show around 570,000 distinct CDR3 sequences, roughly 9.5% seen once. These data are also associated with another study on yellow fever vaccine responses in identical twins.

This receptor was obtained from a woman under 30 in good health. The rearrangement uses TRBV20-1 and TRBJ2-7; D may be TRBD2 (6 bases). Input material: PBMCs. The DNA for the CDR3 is TGCAGTGCTAGAGATAGGAGGGATTACGAGCAGTACTTC. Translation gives CSARDRRDYEQYF.